The 5 T cell receptor beta chains reported below all come from one sample, sequenced in a study of blood T cell repertoires in COVID-19. The data were produced by immunoSEQ multiplex PCR, yet TCRdb's version contains in-frame clones alone and is incomplete. The sample holds over 150,000 clones, just under 90% seen once. Sequencing was carried out using peripheral blood. The receptor set was obtained from a woman younger than 35 who had recovered from COVID-19.

The chain links TRBV24-1 to TRBJ2-3, with D perhaps matching TRBD1 (6 bases). This CDR3 contains 15 residues. Germline V lookup: CDR1 KGHDR, CDR2 SFDVKD. V was pared by 9 bases and J by 2 bases, with 17 bases between. The CDR3 is CATAEGRDTTDTQYF. The CDR3 DNA reads TGTGCCACCGCAGAAGGCCGGGACACCACAGATACGCAGTATTTT.

The chain employs TRBV7-2 and TRBJ2-7, with 9 bases identical to TRBD2. CDR1 and CDR2 (germline): SGHTA, FQGNSA. V lost 7 bases to trimming and J lost 2 bases; unmatched junction nucleotides: 3. The CDR3 is 13 residues long. The CDR3 DNA follows: TGTGCCAGCACGCTAGCGGGGCCCTACGAGCAGTACTTC. It specifies CASTLAGPYEQYF.

DNA of the CDR3: TGTGCCAGTAGTATAGCTATCACTGGGAACACTGAAGCTTTCTTT. As protein: CASSIAITGNTEAFF. The genes are TRBV19 and TRBJ1-1; D gene ambiguous. Germline CDR1 LNHDA, CDR2 SQIVND (reference sequence). The length of the CDR3 is 15 residues. V lost 1 base to trimming and J lost 1 base, with 10 bases between them.

This clone was seen just once. This sequence joins TRBV14 and TRBJ1-4, with D unclear. Germline loops: CDR1 SGHDN, CDR2 FVKESK. The CDR3 has 14 residues. V was cut by 1 base and J by 2 bases, with 5 bases left in between. CDR3: CASSQVRTNEKLFF. The CDR3 bases are TGTGCCAGCAGCCAAGTCCGTACTAATGAAAAACTGTTTTTT.

This clone was detected only once. This chain uses TRBV7-6 with TRBJ2-7; no reliable D call. V lost 6 bases to trimming and J lost 1 base, with 10 bases between them. The CDR3 extends over 13 amino acids. The germline CDR1 and CDR2 sequences are SGHVS and FNYEAQ. DNA of the CDR3: TGTGCCAGCAGTCCCGTTCTGTCCTACGAGCAGTACGTC. Translating gives CASSPVLSYEQYV.